This TCR beta chain was retrieved from a study of blood T cell repertoires in COVID-19. Study details: Donors in the United States, Italy and Spain gave samples during acute or convalescent COVID-19.

The CDR3 is 12 residues long. This clone was detected a few times. Generated by immunoSEQ multiplex PCR, the TCRdb table keeps only in-frame clones and is missing some. The sample lists about 170,000 clones, less than 90% seen once, with around 13% in the top ten. Sequencing was done on a sample of peripheral blood. The TCR comes from a woman aged 70-85 years with COVID-19, enrolled during active disease. The V call is TRBV21-1, the J call TRBJ2-1; TRBD2, the table's D call, was not compared with the DNA. TRBV21-1 is recorded as a pseudogene. DNA for the CDR3: TGTGCCCCAAGGGCGCGGGACAATGAGCAGTTCTTC. This encodes CAPRARDNEQFF.